These 24 T cell receptor beta chains were all obtained from the same sample, sequenced in a study of human T cells and chemical hapten exposure. MiXCR, applied by TCRdb to the RACE reads, yields one record per CDR3 protein. There are roughly 100,000 distinct CDR3 sequences in the sample; around 12% occur only once, and over 1.5% lies in the top ten. Noted time point: pre-sensitization, week 0. Treatment denoted: therapeutic diphenylcyclopropenone sensitization with weekly scalp DPC. The material was whole blood, obtained in connection with sensitization to the hapten diphenylcyclopropenone (DPC). Receptors were obtained from a woman in her forties or fifties with alopecia areata. Some clones in this sample may be carry-over from other donors' samples.

This chain links TRBV27 with TRBJ2-6; 13 nucleotides align to TRBD2. Germline lookup yields CDR1 MNHEY and CDR2 SMNVEV (reference sequence). This CDR3 is built from 19 residues. With 0 bases clipped from V and 2 bases from J, the junction kept 4 bases outside the gene matches. The CDR3 DNA sequence: TGTGCCAGCAGTTTATCCTGGACTAGCGGGGGCGCTGGGGCCAACGTCCTGACTTTC. Translation gives CASSLSWTSGGAGANVLTF. The variable domain in full, completed from reference TRBV27 and TRBJ2-6, reads EAQVTQNPRYLITVTGKKLTVTCSQNMNHEYMSWYRQDPGLGLRQIYYSMNVEVTDKGDVPEGYKVSRKEKRNFPLILESPSPNQTSLYFCASSLSWTSGGAGANVLTFGAGSRLTVL.

This clonotype was observed a handful of times. The chain links TRBV6-5 to TRBJ1-2; no clear D. This CDR3 contains 15 residues. Deletions cut 0 bases from V and 6 bases from J, with 14 bases between. Looked up from germline, CDR1 is MNHEY and CDR2 is SVGAGI. For the CDR3, the DNA is TGTGCCAGCAGTTACTCGACGCCTAGAATTCATGGCTACACCTTC. Residues: CASSYSTPRIHGYTF.

CDR3 DNA sequence: TGTGCCAGTAGTATCAGGCAGGGGCTGAACACCGGGGAGCTGTTTTTT. Translation: CASSIRQGLNTGELFF. V and J are TRBV19 and TRBJ2-2; possible D gene TRBD1, 6 bases. V dropped 3 bases and J dropped 1 base, with 12 bases sitting between them. This CDR3 spans 16 amino acids. Germline CDR1 reads LNHDA; CDR2 reads SQIVND (reference sequence).

This clonotype was found a few times. V is TRBV29-1 and J is TRBJ1-1; D is ambiguous. V lost 3 bases to trimming and J lost 6 bases, with 20 bases between them. The CDR3 contains 15 residues. Germline V gene sequence: CDR1 SQVTM, CDR2 ANQGSEA. For the CDR3, the DNA is TGCAGCGTTGATGCCCCGCGGCGGGTTGGTGCTGAAGCTTTCTTT. It encodes CSVDAPRRVGAEAFF.

The gene calls are TRBV12-3 or TRBV12-4 and TRBJ1-6; D gene ambiguous. The CDR3 runs 13 residues. V was trimmed by 3 bases and J by 9 bases, leaving 9 bases between them. CDR3 nucleotide sequence: TGTGCCAGCAGTTTCCGACGAGGTTCACCCCTCCACTTT. Protein sequence: CASSFRRGSPLHF.

V usage is TRBV28 and J usage is TRBJ2-1; D is undetermined. CDR3 length equals 12 residues. Trimming stripped 2 bases from V and 8 bases from J, with 7 bases between. From germline, CDR1 is MDHEN and CDR2 SYDVKM. This CDR3 reads CASSLDSDEQFF. The CDR3 nucleotides read TGTGCCAGCAGTTTAGATTCCGATGAGCAGTTCTTC.

This clonotype was observed a handful of times. The chain is built from TRBV19 and TRBJ1-5, with TRBD1 as a possible D gene (6 bases). Germline lookup yields CDR1 LNHDA and CDR2 SQIVND (reference sequence). The CDR3 runs to 13 residues. V was pared by 7 bases and J by 3 bases, with 10 bases between. CDR3 residues: CASNGQINQPQHF. In nucleotides, the CDR3 is TGTGCCAGTAATGGACAGATCAATCAGCCCCAGCATTTT.

The chain has TRBV28 and TRBJ1-6; a possible D gene is TRBD1 (5 bases). The V end lost 2 bases, the J end lost 8 bases, and 10 bases lay between the germline ends. The CDR3 sequence is 14 residues long. The germline CDR1 and CDR2 sequences are MDHEN and SYDVKM. The CDR3 sequence: CASSLVQGYSPLHF. The CDR3 bases are TGTGCCAGCAGTTTAGTGCAGGGTTATTCACCCCTCCACTTT.

The rearrangement uses TRBV29-1 and TRBJ2-1; TRBD1 matches 10 bases. The CDR3 has 15 residues. Trimming at V came to 4 bases and at J to 3 bases, leaving 6 bases not matched to a gene. Germline assignment: CDR1 SQVTM and CDR2 ANQGSEA. The CDR3 DNA is TGCAGCGTTGCGGCGGGGACAGGGGACTACAATGAGCAGTTCTTC. This encodes CSVAAGTGDYNEQFF.

In this sample, this clonotype turned up many times. This chain links TRBV9 with TRBJ1-1; no definite D call. The CDR3 is made up of 14 amino acids. Trimming removed 4 bases from V and 1 base from J, with 11 bases in between. Germline CDR1 and CDR2: SGDLS and YYNGEE. The CDR3 here is CASSPSLENTEAFF. The CDR3 DNA reads as TGTGCCAGCAGCCCATCCCTGGAGAACACTGAAGCTTTCTTT.

The table lists this clonotype with many counts. A read error may produce the germline difference seen at one junction end. The chain recombines TRBV7-7 with TRBJ2-3; D may be TRBD1 (6 bases). Germline CDR1 SSHAT, CDR2 FNYEAQ (reference sequence). This CDR3 region has 15 residues. CDR3 residues: CASSLSTGRTDTQYF. CDR3 coding DNA: TGTGCTAGCAGCTTGTCCACAGGGCGCACAGATACGCAGTATTTT. Looking up the rest from reference TRBV7-7 and TRBJ2-3 gives the full variable domain: GAGVSQSPRYKVTKRGQDVTLRCDPISSHATLYWYQQALGQGPEFLTYFNYEAQPDKSGLPSDRFSAERPEGSISTLTIQRTEQRDSAMYRCASSLSTGRTDTQYFGPGTRLTVL.

This clonotype turned up a few times. The genes are TRBV7-2 and TRBJ2-4; the D gene is possibly TRBD2 (5 bases). V was shortened by 1 base and J by 8 bases, with 15 bases between the two germline ends. The CDR3 covers 15 residues. CDR1 and CDR2 (germline): SGHTA, FQGNSA. The DNA for the CDR3 is TGTGCCAGCAGCTTAGAGCGGAGATCCGGTGACATTCAGTACTTC. This codes for CASSLERRSGDIQYF.

The chain uses TRBV5-4 and TRBJ1-2; 7 bases fit TRBD1. The CDR3 is 13 amino acids. V was clipped by 4 bases and J by 4 bases; unmatched bases: 4. Germline V CDR1 and CDR2: SGHNT, YYREEE (reference sequence). The CDR3, as DNA: TGTGCCAGCAGCCGACAGGGAGCCTATGGCTACACCTTC. Its protein is CASSRQGAYGYTF.

The V gene is TRBV7-9, the J gene TRBJ1-1; D uncertain. The ends were cut back, 6 bases at V and 5 bases at J, with 16 bases in the middle. CDR3 length: 14 residues. Germline V CDR1 and CDR2: SEHNR, FQNEAQ (reference sequence). In DNA, the CDR3 is TGTGCCAGCAGGGGGATTAGTAGCAGAACTGAAGCTTTCTTT. Translating it yields CASRGISSRTEAFF.

The chain links TRBV4-1 to TRBJ2-5; D not certain. The germline gives CDR1 MGHRA, CDR2 YSYEKL. The CDR3 consists of 15 residues. Trimming cost V 1 base and J 1 base, with 10 bases left between them. CDR3 amino acids: CASSQVGRIQETQYF. Written as DNA, the CDR3 is TGCGCCAGCAGCCAAGTTGGGCGGATCCAAGAGACCCAGTACTTC.

The sample holds a few counts of this clonotype. V usage is TRBV7-2 and J usage is TRBJ1-4, with D hard to call. The CDR3 consists of 15 residues. Germline assignment: CDR1 SGHTA and CDR2 FQGNSA. Between the trimmed V and J ends, which lost 5 bases and 6 bases, there was a span of 16 bases. CDR3 protein: CASSTYPQMDEKLFF. For the CDR3, the DNA is TGTGCCAGCAGCACCTATCCCCAGATGGATGAAAAACTGTTTTTT.

This chain connects TRBV4-1 to TRBJ1-6, with 8 bases fitting TRBD1. Germline V CDR1 and CDR2: MGHRA, YSYEKL. CDR3 length: 21 residues. The V segment lost 3 bases and the J segment 0 bases; nucleotides outside the gene matches: 16. CDR3 bases: TGCGCCAGCAGCCACCGACTTGATGGACAGGGTCGGTCCTCCTATAATTCACCCCTCCACTTT. It specifies CASSHRLDGQGRSSYNSPLHF.

This clonotype was seen more than once but under ten times. The rearrangement joins TRBV12-2 to TRBJ1-1; TRBD1 is taken as the D call from the table, unchecked against the DNA. TRBV12-2 is a pseudogene locus. The CDR3 extends over 15 amino acids. The CDR3 reads CASRLAGTGETEAFF. The CDR3 DNA sequence: TGTGCAAGTCGCTTAGCGGGGACGGGGGAGACTGAAGCTTTCTTT.

Ten or more counts support this clonotype. The chain employs TRBV7-9 and TRBJ1-4, with D perhaps matching TRBD1 (5 bases). Trimming took off 5 bases at V and 3 bases at J, with 13 bases between the two ends. Germline CDR1 SEHNR, CDR2 FQNEAQ (reference sequence). The length of the CDR3 is 15 residues. Here the CDR3 DNA reads TGTGCCAGCAGCCCCTGGGACGTTCCTAATGAAAAACTGTTTTTT. Amino acids: CASSPWDVPNEKLFF.

The chain links TRBV29-1 to TRBJ2-5; 12 nucleotides align to TRBD2. The V and J ends lost 4 bases and 4 bases, in that order; junction bases with no gene match: 10. The CDR3 sequence is 16 residues long. CDR1 is SQVTM and CDR2 is ANQGSEA in the germline V gene. The CDR3 region has the DNA TGCAGCGTTGGTAGGACTAGCGGGATTCTCGCAGAGACCCAGTACTTC. Translated: CSVGRTSGILAETQYF.

V is TRBV29-1 and J is TRBJ1-2; D remains ambiguous. There are 13 residues in the CDR3. Germline V gives CDR1 SQVTM, CDR2 ANQGSEA. V gave up 3 bases and J gave up 7 bases, with 15 bases separating them. For the CDR3, the DNA is TGCAGCGTTGACTACCGCTCTCGCGGTGGCTACACCTTC. It translates to CSVDYRSRGGYTF.

This clonotype was counted a few times. CDR3 residues: CSAGGTSGLYEQYF. In DNA, the CDR3 is TGCAGTGCCGGCGGGACTAGTGGATTATACGAGCAGTACTTC. The gene calls are TRBV20-1 and TRBJ2-7, with 8 bases matching TRBD2. Losses at the gene ends were 6 bases for V and 4 bases for J; bases not matched to a gene: 11. Germline V lookup: CDR1 DFQATT, CDR2 SNEGSKA (reference sequence). The CDR3 length is 14 residues.

This CDR3 is CSVEGQAGVHGYTF. In DNA, the CDR3 is TGCAGCGTTGAAGGCCAGGCAGGGGTCCATGGCTACACCTTC. The chain links TRBV29-1 to TRBJ1-2; D perhaps matches TRBD1 (6 bases). There are 14 residues in the CDR3. The V and J ends lost 1 base and 6 bases respectively, with 15 bases between them. CDR1 and CDR2 (germline): SQVTM, ANQGSEA.

The chain has TRBV3-1 and TRBJ2-5; TRBD2 is a possible D gene (6 bases). CDR3 length equals 15 residues. Germline CDR1 is LGHDT and CDR2 is YNNKEL (reference sequence). Between the trimmed V and J ends, which lost 3 bases and 5 bases, there was a span of 16 bases. CDR3 DNA sequence: TGTGCCAGCAGCCAGACGTCCAACGGGAGTGAGACCCAGTACTTC. This sequence encodes CASSQTSNGSETQYF.